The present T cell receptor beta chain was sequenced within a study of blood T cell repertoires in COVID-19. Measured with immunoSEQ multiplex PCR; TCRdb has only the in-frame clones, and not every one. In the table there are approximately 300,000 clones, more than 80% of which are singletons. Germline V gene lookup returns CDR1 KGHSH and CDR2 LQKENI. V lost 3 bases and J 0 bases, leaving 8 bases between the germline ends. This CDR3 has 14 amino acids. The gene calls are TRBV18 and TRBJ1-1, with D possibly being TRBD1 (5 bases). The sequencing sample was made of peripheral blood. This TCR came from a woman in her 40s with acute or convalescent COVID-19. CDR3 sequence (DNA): TGTGCCAGCTCACCGAGACAGTTGAACACTGAAGCTTTCTTT. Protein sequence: CASSPRQLNTEAFF.